This TCR beta chain was identified in a study of blood T cells in healthy people across ages. As for the study in general: The template switching approach captured approximately one barcoded beta molecule for every two T cells. Findings of the study overall: Unsorted PBMC material precluded a definitive naive versus antigen-experienced comparison. With naive T cell percentage, TCR beta diversity showed a strong correlation.

Isolation per sample recovered at least 6.5 million PBMCs. PCR was performed a second time for about 6 to 12 cycles using a sample-barcoded 5' primer and a J-beta primer mix. TCRdb fed the 5' RACE reads into MiXCR, producing one record per CDR3 protein. This table has 790,000 or so distinct CDR3 sequences, 35% to 60% appearing once. With 5 bases clipped from V and 5 bases from J, the junction kept 14 bases outside the gene matches. The CDR3 runs to 18 residues. This clonotype was recorded many times. Its antigen is unknown. The TCR was taken from a man older than 75 in good health. The chain joins TRBV12-3 or TRBV12-4 to TRBJ2-5; TRBD2 aligns across 13 bases. Sequenced material: blood. The CDR3 region has the DNA TGTGCCAGCAGTATCGGGACTAGCGGGATACTGGTGGTGGAGACCCAGTACTTC. This sequence encodes CASSIGTSGILVVETQYF.